These T cell receptor beta chains were read from a single sample in a study of blood T cell repertoires in COVID-19. The data were produced by immunoSEQ multiplex PCR, yet TCRdb's version contains in-frame clones alone and is incomplete. In the table there are 200,000 or so clones, roughly 88% of which are singletons. The specimen sequenced was peripheral blood. These receptors all come from a human donor with active or convalescent COVID-19. The donor label of this sample is uncertain. The CDR3 runs from the conserved cysteine through the conserved F or W. D genes are given only for firm matches. The size entry is marked missing in some rows and otherwise reads once, few, many or a size class.

v_call,j_call,cdr3_length,d_call,clone_size,cdr3_nt,cdr3_aa
TRBV4-3,TRBJ1-6,14,NA,NA,TGCGCCAGCAGCCTCGGGGGGTTGGATTCACCCCTCCACTTT,CASSLGGLDSPLHF
TRBV24-1,TRBJ2-6,15,NA,NA,TGTGCCACAAATTGGGGGGAAGTTGGGGCCAACGTCCTGACTTTC,CATNWGEVGANVLTF
TRBV6-8,TRBJ1-1,13,TRBD1,NA,TGTGCCAGCACCAGTACAGGGGCGACTGAAGCTTTCTTT,CASTSTGATEAFF
TRBV27,TRBJ1-4,14,NA,NA,TGTGCCAGCAGTTTAGCGGGGTCATACGAAAAACTGTTTTTT,CASSLAGSYEKLFF
TRBV11-1,TRBJ2-7,14,TRBD2,NA,TGTGCCAGCAGCGCGGGGGGCCTTCGCTACGAGCAGTACTTC,CASSAGGLRYEQYF
TRBV5-1,TRBJ1-3,17,TRBD1,NA,TGCGCCAGCAGCTTGGGAGGGACAGGGATCTCTGGAAACACCATATATTTT,CASSLGGTGISGNTIYF
TRBV5-1,TRBJ2-1,15,NA,NA,TGCGCCAGCAGGGAGCGCCCCCACGATATCAATGAGCAGTTCTTC,CASRERPHDINEQFF
TRBV12-5,TRBJ2-1,14,TRBD1,NA,TGTGCTAGTGGTTTGGCCAGGGACAGCAATGAGCAGTTCTTC,CASGLARDSNEQFF
TRBV29-1,TRBJ1-1,12,TRBD1,NA,TGCAGCGGGGGACAGTTGAACACTGAAGCTTTCTTT,CSGGQLNTEAFF
TRBV7-9,TRBJ2-1,16,TRBD1,few,TGTGCCAGCAGCACAAGACAGGGACCATCGTTCAATGAGCAGTTCTTC,CASSTRQGPSFNEQFF
TRBV2,TRBJ2-1,14,NA,NA,TGTGCCAGCACCCCCTCGGTCTCCTACAATGAGCAGTTCTTC,CASTPSVSYNEQFF
TRBV19,TRBJ2-7,14,TRBD1,NA,TGTGCCAGTAGGAGTCGGACAGGGTCCTACGAGCAGTACTTC,CASRSRTGSYEQYF
TRBV9,TRBJ2-1,16,TRBD2,NA,TGTGCCAGCAGCGTACTAGCGGGAGTGTCCTACAATGAGCAGTTCTTC,CASSVLAGVSYNEQFF
TRBV11-2,TRBJ2-2,15,NA,few,TGTGCCAGCAGCTTAGTGCGATTAGCCACCGGGGAGCTGTTTTTT,CASSLVRLATGELFF
TRBV30,TRBJ2-1,16,NA,NA,TGTGCCTGGAGTCCCTCTACAGGGTTCCACTACAATGAGCAGTTCTTC,CAWSPSTGFHYNEQFF
TRBV7-2,TRBJ1-3,14,NA,NA,TGTGCCAGCAGCTCCAGGGGCCAGGGAAACACCATATATTTT,CASSSRGQGNTIYF
TRBV19,TRBJ2-1,15,NA,once,TGTGCCAGTAGTATTCCACAGGTCGGGTTCAATGAGCAGTTCTTC,CASSIPQVGFNEQFF
TRBV7-9,TRBJ2-3,17,TRBD2,NA,TGTGCCAGCAGCTCCAGTCCGGGACTAGCTAGCACAGATACGCAGTATTTT,CASSSSPGLASTDTQYF
TRBV7-6,TRBJ2-5,11,NA,NA,TGTGCCAGCAGCCGCCGTCGAGAGGGGTACTTC,CASSRRREGYF
TRBV6-1,TRBJ2-2,16,TRBD1,NA,TGTGCCAGCAGTGCCCAGGGGGCTGGTATCACCGGGGAGCTGTTTTTT,CASSAQGAGITGELFF
TRBV7-3,TRBJ2-5,14,TRBD1,few,TGTGCCAGCAGCCTCAACGACAGGGTGGAGACCCAGTACTTC,CASSLNDRVETQYF
TRBV7-9,TRBJ1-1,14,NA,NA,TGTGCCAGCAGCACCCAAACGGGGGAAACTGAAGCTTTCTTT,CASSTQTGETEAFF
TRBV6-4,TRBJ2-3,15,TRBD2,NA,TGTGCCAGCAGTGACGGGACTAGCGGCACAGATACGCAGTATTTT,CASSDGTSGTDTQYF
TRBV6-5,TRBJ1-2,13,NA,NA,TGTGCCAGCGACGCCCAGGAAAACTATGGCTACACCTTC,CASDAQENYGYTF
TRBV27,TRBJ1-4,14,NA,NA,TGTGCCAGCAGCCTGCGGGGTCAAAATGAAAAACTGTTTTTT,CASSLRGQNEKLFF
TRBV27,TRBJ2-1,15,TRBD2,NA,TGTGCCAGCAGCTCAGCGGGAGTCTCCTACAATGAGCAGTTCTTC,CASSSAGVSYNEQFF
TRBV4-2,TRBJ2-6,17,NA,NA,TGTGCCAGCAGCCAAGATCGGAGAACTACGGGGGCCAACGTCCTGACTTTC,CASSQDRRTTGANVLTF
TRBV11-3,TRBJ2-2,16,TRBD2,NA,TGTGCCAGCAGCCTGCCGGGACTAGCAGCCACCGGGGAGCTGTTTTTT,CASSLPGLAATGELFF
TRBV6-6,TRBJ1-5,14,TRBD1,NA,TGTGCCAGCAGTCGGACAGGGTACGGTCAGCCCCAGCATTTT,CASSRTGYGQPQHF